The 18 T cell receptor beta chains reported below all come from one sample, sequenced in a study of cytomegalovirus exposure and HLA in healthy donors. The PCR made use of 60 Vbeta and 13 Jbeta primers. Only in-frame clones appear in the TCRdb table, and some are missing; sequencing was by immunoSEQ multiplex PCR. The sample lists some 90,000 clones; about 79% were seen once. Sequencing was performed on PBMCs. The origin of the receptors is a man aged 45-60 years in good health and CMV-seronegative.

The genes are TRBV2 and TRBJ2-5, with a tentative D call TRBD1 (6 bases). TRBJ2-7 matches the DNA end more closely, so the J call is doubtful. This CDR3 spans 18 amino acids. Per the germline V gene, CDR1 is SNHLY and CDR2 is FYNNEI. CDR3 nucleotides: TGTGCCAGCAGTGAAAGGTCGGAACAGGGTTGGGACACCTACGAGCAGTACTTC. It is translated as CASSERSEQGWDTYEQYF.

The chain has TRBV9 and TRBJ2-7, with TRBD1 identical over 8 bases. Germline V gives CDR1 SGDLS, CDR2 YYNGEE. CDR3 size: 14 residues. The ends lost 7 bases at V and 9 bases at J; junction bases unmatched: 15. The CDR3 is CASSPPGQVNMQYF. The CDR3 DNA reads TGTGCCAGCTCACCCCCGGGACAGGTTAACATGCAGTACTTC.

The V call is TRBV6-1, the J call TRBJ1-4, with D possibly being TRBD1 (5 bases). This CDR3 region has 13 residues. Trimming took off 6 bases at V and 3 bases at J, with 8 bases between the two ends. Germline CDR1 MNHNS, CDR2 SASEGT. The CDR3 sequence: CASRRDSNEKLFF. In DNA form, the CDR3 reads TGTGCCAGCAGGAGGGACTCTAATGAAAAACTGTTTTTT.

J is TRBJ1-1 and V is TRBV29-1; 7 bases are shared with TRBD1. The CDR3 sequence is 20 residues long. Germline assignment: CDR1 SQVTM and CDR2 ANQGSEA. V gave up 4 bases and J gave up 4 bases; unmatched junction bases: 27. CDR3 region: CSVARMGQFPSGVVGTEAFF. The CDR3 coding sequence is TGCAGCGTTGCAAGGATGGGACAGTTCCCTTCGGGAGTAGTGGGCACTGAAGCTTTCTTT.

The CDR3 loop is CASSPQGGGEQYF. In DNA, the CDR3 is TGTGCCAGCAGCCCCCAGGGGGGCGGCGAGCAGTACTTC. The chain recombines TRBV11-3 with TRBJ2-7; a weak D match, TRBD1 (7 bases). Germline loops: CDR1 SGHNT, CDR2 YENEEA. V was cut by 5 bases and J by 6 bases, with 14 bases left in between. CDR3 length: 13 residues.

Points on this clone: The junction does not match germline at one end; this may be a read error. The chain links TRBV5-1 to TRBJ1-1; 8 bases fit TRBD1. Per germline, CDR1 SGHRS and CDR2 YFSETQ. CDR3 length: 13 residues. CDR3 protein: CASRLDRDTEAFF. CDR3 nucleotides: TGCGCCAGCAGGTTGGACAGGGACACTGAAGCTTTCTTT.

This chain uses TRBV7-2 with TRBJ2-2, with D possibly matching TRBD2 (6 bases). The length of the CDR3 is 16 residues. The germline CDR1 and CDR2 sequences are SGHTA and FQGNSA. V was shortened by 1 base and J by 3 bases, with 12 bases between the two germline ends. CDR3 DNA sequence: TGTGCCAGCAGCTTAGGATCCGGCGGGGACACCGGGGAGCTGTTTTTT. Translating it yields CASSLGSGGDTGELFF.

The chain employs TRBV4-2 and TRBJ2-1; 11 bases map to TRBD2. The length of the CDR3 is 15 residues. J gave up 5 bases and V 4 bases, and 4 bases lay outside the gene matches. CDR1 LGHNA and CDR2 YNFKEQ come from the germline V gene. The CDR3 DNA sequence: TGTGCCAGCAGCCCCGGACTAGCGGGTAACAATGAGCAGTTCTTC. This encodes CASSPGLAGNNEQFF.

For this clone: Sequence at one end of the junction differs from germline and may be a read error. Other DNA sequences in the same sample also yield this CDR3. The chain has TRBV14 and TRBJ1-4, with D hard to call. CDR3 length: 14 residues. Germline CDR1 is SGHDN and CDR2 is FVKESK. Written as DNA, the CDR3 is TGTGCCAGTAGCCAAGGCAGGACTAATGAAAAACTGTTTTTT. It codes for CASSQGRTNEKLFF.

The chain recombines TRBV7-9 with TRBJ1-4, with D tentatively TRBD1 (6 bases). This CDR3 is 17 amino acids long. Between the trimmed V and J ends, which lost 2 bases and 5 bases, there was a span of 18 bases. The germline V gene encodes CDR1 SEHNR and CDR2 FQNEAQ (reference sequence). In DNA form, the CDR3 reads TGTGCCAGCAGCTTAAGGGGGGGCAGGAGCCTAAATGAAAAACTGTTTTTT. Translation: CASSLRGGRSLNEKLFF.

The CDR3 DNA reads as TGTGCCAGCAGTACTACTCAGCCCCAGCATTTT. Its translation is CASSTTQPQHF. The chain employs TRBV28 and TRBJ1-5; no clear D. Per the germline V gene, CDR1 is MDHEN and CDR2 is SYDVKM. The CDR3 is made up of 11 amino acids. V dropped 5 bases and J dropped 6 bases, with 5 bases sitting between them. The whole variable domain, remainder taken from reference TRBV28 and TRBJ1-5, is DVKVTQSSRYLVKRTGEKVFLECVQDMDHENMFWYRQDPGLGLRLIYFSYDVKMKEKGDIPEGYSVSREKKERFSLILESASTNQTSMYLCASSTTQPQHFGDGTRLSIL.

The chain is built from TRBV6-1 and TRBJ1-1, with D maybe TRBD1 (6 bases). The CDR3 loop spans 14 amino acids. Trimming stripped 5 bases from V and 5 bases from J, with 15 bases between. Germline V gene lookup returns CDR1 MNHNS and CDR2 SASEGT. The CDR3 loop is CASSLGGRLTEAFF. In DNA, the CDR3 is TGTGCCAGCAGTCTAGGGGGAAGGTTAACTGAAGCTTTCTTT.

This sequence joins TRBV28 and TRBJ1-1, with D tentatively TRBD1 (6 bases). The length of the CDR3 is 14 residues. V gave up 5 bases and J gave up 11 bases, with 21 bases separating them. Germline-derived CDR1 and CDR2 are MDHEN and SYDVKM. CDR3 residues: CASSLLTGPGNAFF. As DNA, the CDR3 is TGTGCCAGCAGTCTTCTTACAGGGCCCGGGAATGCTTTCTTT.

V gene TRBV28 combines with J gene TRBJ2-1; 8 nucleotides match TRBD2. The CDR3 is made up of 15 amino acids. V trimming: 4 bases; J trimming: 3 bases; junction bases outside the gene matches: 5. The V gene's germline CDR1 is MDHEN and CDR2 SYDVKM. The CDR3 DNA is TGTGCCAGCAGTTCCTTTAGCGGGAACTACAATGAGCAGTTCTTC. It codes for CASSSFSGNYNEQFF. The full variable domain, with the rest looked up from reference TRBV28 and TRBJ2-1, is DVKVTQSSRYLVKRTGEKVFLECVQDMDHENMFWYRQDPGLGLRLIYFSYDVKMKEKGDIPEGYSVSREKKERFSLILESASTNQTSMYLCASSSFSGNYNEQFFGPGTRLTVL.

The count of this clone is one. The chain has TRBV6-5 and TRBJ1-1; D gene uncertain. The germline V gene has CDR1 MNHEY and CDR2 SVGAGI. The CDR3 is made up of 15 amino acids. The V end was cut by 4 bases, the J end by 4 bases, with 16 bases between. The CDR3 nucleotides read TGTGCCAGCAGTTTTTTGTCTAACGAGCGCACTGAAGCTTTCTTT. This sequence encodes CASSFLSNERTEAFF.

CDR3 amino acids: CASSADRGTDTQYF. CDR3 DNA: TGCGCCAGCAGCGCCGACAGGGGCACAGATACGCAGTATTTT. The V and J genes are TRBV5-1 and TRBJ2-3, with 7 bases matching TRBD1. Germline V CDR1 and CDR2: SGHRS, YFSETQ. Trimming took 4 bases from V and 1 from J; bases not matched to a gene: 3. This CDR3 contains 14 residues.

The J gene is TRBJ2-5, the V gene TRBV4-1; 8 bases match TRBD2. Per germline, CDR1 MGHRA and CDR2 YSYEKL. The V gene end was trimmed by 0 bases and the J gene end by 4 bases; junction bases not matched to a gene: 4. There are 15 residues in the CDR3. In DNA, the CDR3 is TGCGCCAGCAGCCAAGAGTTAAGCGGGAGAGAGACCCAGTACTTC. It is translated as CASSQELSGRETQYF.

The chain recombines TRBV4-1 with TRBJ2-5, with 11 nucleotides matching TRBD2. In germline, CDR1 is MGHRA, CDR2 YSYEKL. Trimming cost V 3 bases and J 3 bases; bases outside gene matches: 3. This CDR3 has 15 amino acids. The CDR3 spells CASSHRLAGKETQYF. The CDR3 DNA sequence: TGCGCCAGCAGCCATAGACTAGCGGGGAAAGAGACCCAGTACTTC.